The rows below give T cell receptor beta chains drawn from one sample of a study of OX40 agonist ivuxolimab in advanced cancers. Profiling relied on immunoSEQ multiplex PCR, and the TCRdb table lists in-frame clones only, not all of them. The data show nearly 80,000 clones, with 80% to 90% seen just once and 25% held by the top ten. Sequenced material: CD4+ or CD8+ T cells sorted from blood, taken in a trial of the OX40 agonist ivuxolimab. These receptors were taken from an adult with an advanced solid tumor such as melanoma, head and neck, liver or kidney cancer. CDR3s include the opening cysteine and the closing phenylalanine or tryptophan. A D gene is named only where the DNA matches it firmly. Size is stated for part of the rows, as once, few or many counts, or as a class when the clone is expanded.

d_gene	v_gene	j_gene	abundance	CDR3aa	CDR3nt
-	TRBV6-1	TRBJ2-6	few	CASSEALVGYGANVLTF	TGTGCCAGCAGTGAAGCGCTTGTGGGATATGGGGCCAACGTCCTGACTTTC
-	TRBV29-1	TRBJ1-1	-	CSVFGGTNMNTEAFF	TGCAGCGTCTTTGGGGGGACAAACATGAACACTGAAGCTTTCTTT
TRBD2	TRBV15	TRBJ2-7	-	CATSLGGSNSFEQYF	TGTGCCACCAGCCTCGGGGGGAGTAATTCTTTCGAGCAGTACTTC
-	TRBV5-1	TRBJ2-1	-	CASSLGPAGESYNEQFF	TGCGCCAGCAGCTTGGGCCCAGCGGGCGAGAGCTACAATGAGCAGTTCTTC
TRBD1	TRBV30	TRBJ1-2	-	CAWSVHAWRDRGNYGYTF	TGTGCCTGGAGTGTACACGCTTGGCGGGACAGGGGAAACTATGGCTACACCTTC
TRBD2	TRBV2	TRBJ2-2	-	CASRKIAGEIPGELFF	TGTGCCAGCAGAAAAATAGCGGGAGAAATCCCCGGGGAGCTGTTTTTT
-	TRBV9	TRBJ1-1	-	CASSVGGWNTEAFF	TGTGCCAGCAGCGTAGGTGGGTGGAACACTGAAGCTTTCTTT
TRBD1	TRBV10-1	TRBJ2-2	-	CASSDPSGTGDTGELFF	TGCGCCAGCAGCGACCCGTCCGGGACAGGGGACACCGGGGAGCTGTTTTTT
-	TRBV6-5	TRBJ1-1	-	CASSSGRVTEAFF	TGTGCCAGCAGTTCGGGGAGGGTCACTGAAGCTTTCTTT
TRBD2	TRBV5-4	TRBJ2-1	-	CATGSGGEYNGQFF	TGTGCCACGGGGAGCGGGGGGGAATACAATGGGCAGTTCTTC
TRBD2	TRBV19	TRBJ2-3	-	CASSIGLAGGDTQYF	TGTGCCAGTAGTATAGGACTAGCGGGAGGGGATACGCAGTATTTT
TRBD1	TRBV6-5	TRBJ1-1	-	CASTRTGGKTEAFF	TGTGCCAGCACTAGGACAGGGGGCAAAACTGAAGCTTTCTTT
-	TRBV5-1	TRBJ2-5	-	CASSLAPQETQYF	TGCGCCAGCAGCTTGGCCCCCCAAGAGACCCAGTACTTC
-	TRBV10-3	TRBJ2-7	once	CAISEELLSSYEQYF	TGTGCCATCAGTGAGGAGCTACTAAGCTCCTACGAGCAGTACTTC
-	TRBV6-5	TRBJ1-4	-	CAYPGTTNEKLFF	TGTGCCTACCCGGGGACAACTAATGAAAAACTGTTTTTT
TRBD1	TRBV27	TRBJ1-2	-	CASSSGTGERYYGYTF	TGTGCCAGCAGTTCCGGGACAGGGGAAAGGTACTATGGCTACACCTTC
-	TRBV7-2	TRBJ1-2	-	CASSPDLNNYGYTF	TGTGCCAGCAGCCCGGACCTAAATAACTATGGCTACACCTTC